Here is one TCR beta chain with its context. The data were obtained in a study of blood T cell repertoires in COVID-19. About the study: Samples taken during acute and convalescent COVID-19 were collected in the United States, Italy and Spain.

As originally analysed: How many nucleated cells were present was estimated from reference gene primer amplification. The method was immunoSEQ multiplex PCR; TCRdb's version includes in-frame clones alone and lacks a portion of them. The DNA gave D and trimming, while V, J and clone size come from that table. The data hold around 80,000 clones, with approximately 83% observed a single time. The CDR3 is 13 residues long. V dropped 1 base and J dropped 10 bases, with 13 bases sitting between them. Per the germline V gene, CDR1 is MNHNS and CDR2 is SASEGT. Specimen: peripheral blood. The rearrangement joins TRBV6-1 to TRBJ1-2, with D possibly matching TRBD1 (6 bases). This TCR derives from a woman older than 75 with acute or convalescent COVID-19. As DNA, the CDR3 is TGTGCCAGCAGTGAAGTCTACAGGGCGGACTACACCTTC. Amino acids: CASSEVYRADYTF.